This TCR beta chain was recovered during a study of T cell responses to AZD1222 COVID-19 vaccine. With regard to this clone: Its specificity is unknown.

Sequencing used immunoSEQ multiplex PCR; TCRdb keeps in-frame clones, though not all of them. Seen here are more than 140,000 clones, roughly 88% observed once, and the top ten hold approximately 3.6%. Findings and limits, study-wide: Spike-spanning, vaccine-associated CD4 TCRs were dominant at 160-218 and 743-854.

The sequence was obtained from an adult in good health. This material consisted of peripheral blood, taken on day 0 of MenACWY control vaccination.

The CDR3 loop is CASTPGREREGRSYEQYF. As DNA, the CDR3 is TGTGCCAGCACCCCGGGGAGGGAGCGGGAGGGGCGCTCCTACGAGCAGTACTTC. The V gene is TRBV7-8, the J gene TRBJ2-7, with TRBD2 matching over 10 bases. This CDR3 contains 18 residues. Trimming took 7 bases from V and 0 from J; bases not matched to a gene: 15. The germline V gene encodes CDR1 SGHVS and CDR2 FQNEAQ.